This passage covers 26 T cell receptor beta chains from one sample sequenced in a study of blood T cell repertoires in COVID-19. The data were produced by immunoSEQ multiplex PCR, yet TCRdb's version contains in-frame clones alone and is incomplete. Found here are roughly 110,000 clones, about 91% of them singletons; the top ten hold 6.8%. Sample: peripheral blood. These receptors originate from a man aged 50 to 59 with active or convalescent COVID-19.

This clone was seen only a few times. The same CDR3 also results from other DNA sequences found in this sample. V is TRBV19 and J is TRBJ1-5, with unresolved D. The CDR3 runs to 14 residues. The V end lost 1 base, the J end lost 0 bases, and 4 bases lay between the germline ends. The germline V gene has CDR1 LNHDA and CDR2 SQIVND (reference sequence). CDR3 nucleotides: TGTGCCAGTAGTATAGCCAGTAGCAATCAGCCCCAGCATTTT. Its protein product is CASSIASSNQPQHF. Based on the CDR3 plus reference TRBV19 and TRBJ1-5, the full variable domain is DGGITQSPKYLFRKEGQNVTLSCEQNLNHDAMYWYRQDPGQGLRLIYYSQIVNDFQKGDIAEGYSVSREKKESFPLTVTSAQKNPTAFYLCASSIASSNQPQHFGDGTRLSIL.

This clone appeared a single time. The DNA for the CDR3 is TGCGCCAGCTCCCTTCTAGCGGGAGGGCCGTCCGGGGGCCACGAGCAGTACTTC. Its protein is CASSLLAGGPSGGHEQYF. J is TRBJ2-7 and V is TRBV5-1; 12 bases map to TRBD2. The CDR3 covers 18 residues. V shed 7 bases, J shed 5 bases, and the junction held 19 bases outside the gene matches. CDR1 and CDR2 (germline): SGHRS, YFSETQ.

This clone came up once. The CDR3 is CASSNILAGTTDTQYF. CDR3 sequence (DNA): TGTGCCAGCAGCAATATACTAGCGGGAACCACAGATACGCAGTATTTT. The rearrangement joins TRBV2 to TRBJ2-3, with TRBD2 identical over 10 bases. Germline-derived CDR1 and CDR2 are SNHLY and FYNNEI. Trimming removed 6 bases from V and 2 bases from J; junction bases left unmatched: 8. The CDR3 has 16 residues.

For this clone: Other DNA sequences in this sample translate to the same CDR3. V gene TRBV2 combines with J gene TRBJ2-7; 12 bases agree with TRBD2. The CDR3 consists of 14 residues. CDR1 is SNHLY, CDR2 FYNNEI, per germline. The ends lost 5 bases at V and 3 bases at J; junction bases unmatched: 2. CDR3 region: CASSPTSGSYEQYF. CDR3 DNA sequence: TGTGCCAGCAGTCCGACTAGCGGGAGCTACGAGCAGTACTTC.

The chain recombines TRBV2 with TRBJ2-1; D possibly corresponds to TRBD2 (5 bases). Trimming removed 10 bases from V and 4 bases from J, with 17 bases in between. Germline lookup yields CDR1 SNHLY and CDR2 FYNNEI. CDR3 length equals 14 residues. CDR3 in amino acids: CAIPPGGPYNEQFF. For the CDR3, the DNA is TGTGCCATCCCCCCTGGCGGGCCATACAATGAGCAGTTCTTC.

This clone was counted once. The gene calls are TRBV6-1 and TRBJ1-3; D ambiguous. Germline-derived CDR1 and CDR2 are MNHNS and SASEGT. The CDR3 length is 14 residues. V was clipped by 3 bases and J by 1 base, with 7 bases between them. The CDR3 is CASSETGSGNTIYF. The CDR3 region has the DNA TGTGCCAGCAGTGAGACCGGGTCTGGAAACACCATATATTTT.

The chain has TRBV6-2 or TRBV6-3 and TRBJ2-1; possibly TRBD1 for D (5 bases). CDR3 size: 15 residues. Trimming took off 0 bases at V and 5 bases at J, with 11 bases between the two ends. The germline gives CDR1 MNHEY, CDR2 SVGEGT. The CDR3 sequence: CASSYSQVQDNEQFF. The CDR3 coding sequence is TGTGCCAGCAGTTACTCACAGGTTCAAGACAATGAGCAGTTCTTC.

The chain couples TRBV29-1 to TRBJ1-2, with TRBD1 identical over 7 bases. V trimming: 6 bases; J trimming: 0 bases; junction bases outside the gene matches: 13. CDR1 is SQVTM and CDR2 is ANQGSEA in the germline V gene. This CDR3 has 16 amino acids. CDR3 nucleotide sequence: TGCAGCGTCCAAGGTGGAGACAGGGCAACTAACTATGGCTACACCTTC. It encodes CSVQGGDRATNYGYTF.

The chain couples TRBV19 to TRBJ1-2; 11 bases match TRBD1. V gave up 3 bases and J gave up 6 bases; unmatched junction bases: 12. CDR1 is LNHDA and CDR2 is SQIVND in the germline V gene (reference sequence). The length of the CDR3 is 17 residues. The CDR3 bases are TGTGCCAGTAGTATTGAACCCGGACAGGGGGCGCAACATGGCTACACCTTC. Protein product: CASSIEPGQGAQHGYTF. The whole variable domain, filled in from reference TRBV19 and TRBJ1-2, reads DGGITQSPKYLFRKEGQNVTLSCEQNLNHDAMYWYRQDPGQGLRLIYYSQIVNDFQKGDIAEGYSVSREKKESFPLTVTSAQKNPTAFYLCASSIEPGQGAQHGYTFGSGTRLTVV.

This clone occurred once. The chain recombines TRBV5-4 with TRBJ2-7; 11 bases are a match to TRBD2. The ends lost 0 bases at V and 2 bases at J; junction bases unmatched: 16. The CDR3 length is 20 residues. Germline-derived CDR1 and CDR2 are SGHNT and YYREEE (reference sequence). The CDR3 loop is CASSLAIARLAGLFTYEQYF. The CDR3 nucleotides are TGTGCCAGCAGCTTGGCTATCGCGAGACTAGCGGGATTATTCACCTACGAGCAGTACTTC.

This chain uses TRBV11-3 with TRBJ2-5; tentatively, D is TRBD2 (5 bases). CDR1 and CDR2 from the germline V gene are SGHNT and YENEEA. V shed 1 base and J shed 1 base, with 10 bases lying between them. This CDR3 contains 15 residues. The CDR3 DNA reads as TGTGCCAGCAGCTTAGGAGGGCAATCCCAAGAGACCCAGTACTTC. Translating gives CASSLGGQSQETQYF.

The J gene is TRBJ1-4, the V gene TRBV30; possible D gene TRBD1, 5 bases. Germline lookup yields CDR1 GTSNPN and CDR2 SVGIG (reference sequence). Trimming pared 5 bases from V and 7 bases from J, leaving 20 bases between. This CDR3 is 15 amino acids long. The CDR3 sequence: CAWRLDQGRGEKLFF. CDR3 DNA sequence: TGTGCCTGGCGCCTTGACCAGGGTAGAGGTGAAAAACTGTTTTTT.

The J gene is TRBJ1-5, the V gene TRBV19, with 10 bases matching TRBD1. There are 17 residues in the CDR3. V gave up 0 bases and J gave up 3 bases; unmatched junction bases: 5. CDR1 and CDR2 from the germline V gene are LNHDA and SQIVND (reference sequence). CDR3 region: CASSIEPGQGNNQPQHF. DNA for the CDR3: TGTGCCAGTAGTATAGAGCCGGGACAGGGGAACAATCAGCCCCAGCATTTT.

About this clone itself: Different DNA sequences within this sample yield the same CDR3. The chain employs TRBV18 and TRBJ2-1; possibly TRBD1 for D (5 bases). CDR1 KGHSH and CDR2 LQKENI come from the germline V gene. V gave up 3 bases and J gave up 5 bases, with 11 bases separating them. The length of the CDR3 is 14 residues. The CDR3 region is CASSPRRDNNEQFF. DNA for the CDR3: TGTGCCAGCTCACCCCGCAGGGATAACAATGAGCAGTTCTTC.

The chain carries TRBV19 and TRBJ2-7; 13 positions agree with TRBD2. The germline CDR1 and CDR2 sequences are LNHDA and SQIVND (reference sequence). V lost 3 bases to trimming and J lost 0 bases; unmatched junction nucleotides: 5. The CDR3 totals 17 residues. The CDR3 coding sequence is TGTGCCAGTAGTATTTGGGGACTAGCGGGACCCTCCTACGAGCAGTACTTC. Its protein is CASSIWGLAGPSYEQYF. The whole variable domain, filled in from reference TRBV19 and TRBJ2-7, reads DGGITQSPKYLFRKEGQNVTLSCEQNLNHDAMYWYRQDPGQGLRLIYYSQIVNDFQKGDIAEGYSVSREKKESFPLTVTSAQKNPTAFYLCASSIWGLAGPSYEQYFGPGTRLTVT.

This chain joins TRBV6-6 and TRBJ2-7, with 7 bases aligning to TRBD1. From germline, CDR1 is MNHNY and CDR2 SVGAGI (reference sequence). This CDR3 contains 15 residues. With 6 bases clipped from V and 2 bases from J, the junction kept 10 bases outside the gene matches. CDR3 DNA: TGTGCCAGCAGCACTACAGGGGACGGGACCTACGAGCAGTACTTC. Translation: CASSTTGDGTYEQYF.

The V and J genes are TRBV6-2 or TRBV6-3 and TRBJ1-2; no clear D gene. Trimming left V 2 bases short and J 7 bases short, with 11 bases between. The CDR3 spans 13 residues. Germline-derived CDR1 and CDR2 are MNHEY and SVGEGT. DNA for the CDR3: TGTGCCAGCAGTTACGCCGAGGGTCGTGGCTACACCTTC. As protein: CASSYAEGRGYTF.

This clone was picked up a small number of times. The J gene is TRBJ2-6, the V gene TRBV5-1; TRBD2 aligns across 8 bases. After removal of 4 bases from V and 0 bases from J, the junction contained 9 bases not matched to a gene. In germline, CDR1 is SGHRS, CDR2 YFSETQ. The CDR3 totals 18 residues. The CDR3 DNA is TGCGCCAGCAGCCCGTTGACTAGCGCACACTCTGGGGCCAACGTCCTGACTTTC. It yields the protein CASSPLTSAHSGANVLTF.

V gene TRBV12-3 or TRBV12-4 combines with J gene TRBJ1-1, with D maybe TRBD1 (6 bases). Trimming removed 3 bases from V and 8 bases from J, with 10 bases in between. The CDR3 contains 12 residues. CDR3 sequence: CASSFLTGEAFF. In DNA form, the CDR3 reads TGTGCCAGCAGTTTCCTTACAGGGGAAGCTTTCTTT.

The chain carries TRBV15 and TRBJ1-3, with D possibly matching TRBD1 (5 bases). The ends were cut back, 1 base at V and 8 bases at J, with 9 bases in the middle. The CDR3 is 13 amino acids. Germline CDR1 LNHNV, CDR2 YYDKDF (reference sequence). The CDR3 DNA sequence: TGTGCCACCAGCAGAGCTGCGGGGGACACCATATATTTT. Translation: CATSRAAGDTIYF.

The rearrangement uses TRBV12-3 or TRBV12-4 and TRBJ1-2; D unclear. CDR3 length: 13 amino acids. The V end was cut by 3 bases, the J end by 3 bases, with 8 bases between. CDR3 nucleotides: TGTGCCAGCAGTTTGAGTCGCTACTATGGCTACACCTTC. This gives the protein CASSLSRYYGYTF.

The V and J genes are TRBV11-2 and TRBJ2-1; 7 bases are shared with TRBD2. This CDR3 has 16 residues. The V gene's germline CDR1 is SGHAT and CDR2 FQNNGV. Germline trimming cut 4 bases from V and 5 bases from J; bases unmatched to any gene: 11. The CDR3 reads CASSSSGGDLNNEQFF. DNA of the CDR3: TGTGCCAGCAGCTCTAGCGGAGGCGACTTAAACAATGAGCAGTTCTTC.

The chain recombines TRBV5-4 with TRBJ1-1, with 8 bases aligning to TRBD1. The CDR3 spans 13 residues. V was clipped by 9 bases and J by 1 base; unmatched bases: 5. CDR1 is SGHNT and CDR2 is YYREEE in the germline V gene (reference sequence). CDR3 DNA sequence: TGTGCCACGTACAGGGGGTCGAACACTGAAGCTTTCTTT. This codes for CATYRGSNTEAFF. Using reference TRBV5-4 and TRBJ1-1 for the parts outside the CDR3, the full variable domain is ETGVTQSPTHLIKTRGQQVTLRCSSQSGHNTVSWYQQALGQGPQFIFQYYREEENGRGNFPPRFSGLQFPNYSSELNVNALELDDSALYLCATYRGSNTEAFFGQGTRLTVV.

The J gene is TRBJ1-2, the V gene TRBV7-9, with 7 bases identical to TRBD1. Trimming removed 1 base from V and 3 bases from J; junction bases left unmatched: 11. The germline CDR1 and CDR2 sequences are SEHNR and FQNEAQ (reference sequence). The CDR3 loop spans 17 amino acids. As DNA, the CDR3 is TGTGCCAGCAGCTTAGTTTCTCAGGGGGGAAACGACTATGGCTACACCTTC. It codes for CASSLVSQGGNDYGYTF. Full variable domain (missing parts from reference TRBV7-9 and TRBJ1-2): DTGVSQNPRHKITKRGQNVTFRCDPISEHNRLYWYRQTLGQGPEFLTYFQNEAQLEKSRLLSDRFSAERPKGSFSTLEIQRTEQGDSAMYLCASSLVSQGGNDYGYTFGSGTRLTVV.

The J gene is TRBJ1-1, the V gene TRBV28; 7 bases fit TRBD1. Germline-derived CDR1 and CDR2 are MDHEN and SYDVKM. V was pared by 6 bases and J by 1 base, with 5 bases of the junction left unmatched. The CDR3 has 14 amino acids. In DNA form, the CDR3 reads TGTGCCAGCAGGTCAGGGGGGCAGAACACTGAAGCTTTCTTT. This encodes CASRSGGQNTEAFF.

The chain combines TRBV24-1 with TRBJ2-1; D call uncertain. Looked up from germline, CDR1 is KGHDR and CDR2 is SFDVKD. CDR3 length: 11 amino acids. Between the trimmed V and J ends, which lost 6 bases and 6 bases, there was a span of 5 bases. The chain's CDR3 is CATSLFNEQFF. The CDR3, as DNA: TGTGCCACCAGTTTATTCAATGAGCAGTTCTTC.